Reported below is one TCR beta chain. The entry originates in a study of Ad26.COV2.S vaccination and SARS-CoV-2 variants. Turning to the study itself: The vaccine Ad26.COV2.S was put into the muscle once, or twice with 56 days between.

V lost 0 bases to trimming and J lost 0 bases, with 21 bases between them. This CDR3 is 19 amino acids long. CDR1 and CDR2 from the germline V gene are SGHKS and YYEKEE (reference sequence). Treatment noted: about 20 received Ad26.COV2.S at low or high dose, single or two shots; a few received placebo; per-sample allocation not given. Sampling took place 63 days after the first vaccine or placebo injection. Based in Boston, the donor was an adult of 18-55 years. Wuhan-strain spike was delivered by a replication-incompetent Ad26 vector. Using immunoSEQ multiplex PCR, the repertoire was profiled, and TCRdb retains in-frame clones only, with some absent. The sample contains hundreds of thousands of clones, 80% to 90% of which appear only once.

This receptor was taken from a person between 18 and 59 years old who received the Ad26.COV2.S COVID-19 vaccine or a placebo. This material consisted of peripheral blood, taken in a trial of Ad26.COV2.S vaccine versus placebo. The chain couples TRBV5-5 to TRBJ1-2; the D is unclear. Written as DNA, the CDR3 is TGTGCCAGCAGCTTGGCTGATGGACGGGTCCCTTACTCTAACTATGGCTACACCTTC. Its protein product is CASSLADGRVPYSNYGYTF.